Below are 27 T cell receptor beta chains sequenced from a single sample in a study of cytomegalovirus exposure and HLA in healthy donors. The PCR contained 60 Vbeta and 13 Jbeta primers. Libraries were prepared by immunoSEQ multiplex PCR; TCRdb keeps only in-frame clonotypes and omits some of them. Among approximately 190,000 clones listed, roughly 70% were seen once. Sequencing was performed on PBMCs. All receptors derive from a middle-aged man in good health and CMV-seropositive.

The rearrangement links TRBV4-3 to TRBJ2-5; D is unresolved. Judging by the DNA end, TRBJ2-7 fits better; the J call may be wrong. Per the germline V gene, CDR1 is LGHNA and CDR2 is YSLEER. The CDR3 covers 15 residues. The CDR3 nucleotides read TGCGCCAGCAGCCTAGAGACCGCCAGTAACTACGAGCAGTACTTC. It yields the protein CASSLETASNYEQYF.

The chain recombines TRBV28 with TRBJ2-1; 8 nucleotides match TRBD1. The CDR3 spans 16 residues. V trimming: 6 bases; J trimming: 4 bases; junction bases outside the gene matches: 11. Looked up from germline, CDR1 is MDHEN and CDR2 is SYDVKM. The CDR3 is CASRRTGGEPYNEQFF. Written as DNA, the CDR3 is TGTGCCAGCAGACGAACAGGGGGAGAACCTTACAATGAGCAGTTCTTC.

This sequence joins TRBV9 and TRBJ1-1; D uncertain. Per the germline V gene, CDR1 is SGDLS and CDR2 is YYNGEE. The CDR3 runs 15 residues. V lost 3 bases and J lost 2, with 14 bases in between. CDR3 region: CASSGPFGSNTEAFF. CDR3 sequence (DNA): TGTGCCAGCAGCGGGCCCTTCGGGAGCAACACTGAAGCTTTCTTT. The full variable domain, rest sourced from reference TRBV9 and TRBJ1-1, is DSGVTQTPKHLITATGQRVTLRCSPRSGDLSVYWYQQSLDQGLQFLIQYYNGEERAKGNILERFSAQQFPDLHSELNLSSLELGDSALYFCASSGPFGSNTEAFFGQGTRLTVV.

The chain combines TRBV6-5 with TRBJ2-7; the D gene is possibly TRBD2 (5 bases). Trimming took 0 bases from V and 5 from J, leaving 11 bases between them. The CDR3 is 14 amino acids. Germline V gene data show CDR1 as MNHEY and CDR2 as SVGAGI. CDR3 sequence: CASSYSRQRDEQYF. In DNA, the CDR3 is TGTGCCAGCAGTTACTCGAGGCAGAGGGACGAGCAGTACTTC.

The chain joins TRBV6-5 to TRBJ2-2, with 7 bases lining up with TRBD1. The trim removed 5 bases at V and 3 bases at J, leaving 6 bases unmatched. This CDR3 comprises 15 residues. From germline, CDR1 is MNHEY and CDR2 SVGAGI. CDR3 coding DNA: TGTGCCAGCAGTCAGGGGGTGCTGGACACCGGGGAGCTGTTTTTT. Protein sequence: CASSQGVLDTGELFF.

V and J are TRBV4-1 and TRBJ2-3; possible D gene TRBD2, 7 bases. Germline CDR1 MGHRA, CDR2 YSYEKL. The V and J ends lost 0 bases and 0 bases respectively, with 19 bases between them. This CDR3 is 19 amino acids long. CDR3 loop: CASSQESPRGPRSTDTQYF. In nucleotides, the CDR3 is TGCGCCAGCAGCCAAGAATCTCCGCGGGGGCCGAGGAGCACAGATACGCAGTATTTT.

The chain combines TRBV28 with TRBJ2-2, with 9 nucleotides matching TRBD1. Germline values: CDR1 MDHEN, CDR2 SYDVKM. The CDR3 has 12 residues. V was pared by 9 bases and J by 10 bases, with 6 bases of the junction left unmatched. The CDR3 loop reads CASSTGGKELFF. CDR3 in DNA: TGTGCCAGTTCAACAGGGGGCAAGGAGCTGTTTTTT. Full variable domain (outside the CDR3, taken from reference TRBV28 and TRBJ2-2): DVKVTQSSRYLVKRTGEKVFLECVQDMDHENMFWYRQDPGLGLRLIYFSYDVKMKEKGDIPEGYSVSREKKERFSLILESASTNQTSMYLCASSTGGKELFFGEGSRLTVL.

This chain links TRBV6-6 with TRBJ2-5; D gene uncertain. Germline CDR1 is MNHNY and CDR2 is SVGAGI (reference sequence). This CDR3 has 13 residues. V lost 8 bases and J 1 base, leaving 11 bases between the germline ends. For the CDR3, the DNA is TGTGCCAGCGAAGAAGGAGTCCAAGAGACCCAGTACTTC. This translates into CASEEGVQETQYF.

This clone showed up just a few times. In DNA, the CDR3 is TGTGCCATCAGAGCCGGGGGGAGGGAGGACACTGAAGCTTTCTTT. It codes for CAIRAGGREDTEAFF. This sequence joins TRBV10-3 and TRBJ1-1; a weak D match, TRBD1 (5 bases). The CDR3 totals 15 residues. Germline values: CDR1 ENHRY, CDR2 SYGVKD. Trimming stripped 6 bases from V and 3 bases from J, with 17 bases between.

The chain is built from TRBV15 and TRBJ2-7, with 16 bases identical to TRBD2. V shed 5 bases, J shed 6 bases, and the junction held 4 bases outside the gene matches. CDR3 length equals 15 residues. Germline CDR1 reads LNHNV; CDR2 reads YYDKDF (reference sequence). For the CDR3, the DNA is TGTGCCACCAGCGAAGGGACTAGCGGGGGGGGCGAGCAGTACTTC. It specifies CATSEGTSGGGEQYF.

This rearrangement joins TRBV19 to TRBJ1-1; D not certain. V was pared by 9 bases and J by 4 bases, with 9 bases between. The CDR3 spans 11 residues. The germline CDR1 and CDR2 sequences are LNHDA and SQIVND (reference sequence). The CDR3 spells CASEGRTEAFF. The CDR3 nucleotides are TGTGCCAGCGAGGGCCGCACTGAAGCTTTCTTT.

The genes are TRBV19 and TRBJ2-7; possibly TRBD2 for D (5 bases). Germline V lookup: CDR1 LNHDA, CDR2 SQIVND (reference sequence). Between the trimmed V and J ends, which lost 0 bases and 2 bases, there was a span of 11 bases. The CDR3 consists of 15 residues. CDR3 nucleotide sequence: TGTGCCAGTAGTATAGATCGGGGAGCTACCTACGAGCAGTACTTC. Translation: CASSIDRGATYEQYF.

Only a few counts were recorded for this clone. The chain couples TRBV5-6 to TRBJ2-1; D ambiguous. V was trimmed by 3 bases and J by 6 bases, leaving 10 bases between them. Germline CDR1 SGHDT, CDR2 YYEEEE. This CDR3 has 13 residues. The CDR3 region is CASSYGSGNEQFF. The CDR3 DNA is TGTGCCAGCAGCTACGGGTCGGGCAATGAGCAGTTCTTC. Full variable domain (missing parts from reference TRBV5-6 and TRBJ2-1): DAGVTQSPTHLIKTRGQQVTLRCSPKSGHDTVSWYQQALGQGPQFIFQYYEEEERQRGNFPDRFSGHQFPNYSSELNVNALLLGDSALYLCASSYGSGNEQFFGPGTRLTVL.

The chain uses TRBV28 and TRBJ2-7; 12 bases map to TRBD1. V gave up 5 bases and J gave up 9 bases; unmatched junction bases: 8. Germline CDR1 is MDHEN and CDR2 is SYDVKM. The CDR3 contains 14 residues. Here the CDR3 reads CASSPNRDRGLQYF. DNA of the CDR3: TGTGCCAGCAGTCCCAACCGGGACAGGGGGCTGCAGTACTTC.

This chain connects TRBV6-5 to TRBJ2-7; TRBD2 is a possible D gene (5 bases). The CDR3 runs 11 residues. The V end lost 10 bases, the J end lost 6 bases, and 13 bases lay between the germline ends. Germline V CDR1 and CDR2: MNHEY, SVGAGI. CDR3 sequence: CATRDRGEQYF. DNA of the CDR3: TGTGCCACCAGAGACCGGGGCGAGCAGTACTTC.

CDR3 protein: CASSRTGVSTEAFF. The CDR3 nucleotides are TGCGCCAGCAGCAGAACGGGAGTGAGCACTGAAGCTTTCTTT. This chain connects TRBV4-1 to TRBJ1-1; D not certain. Per the germline V gene, CDR1 is MGHRA and CDR2 is YSYEKL. This CDR3 comprises 14 residues. Trimming pared 5 bases from V and 4 bases from J, leaving 14 bases between.

The chain joins TRBV7-8 to TRBJ2-7; weak D call: TRBD1 (6 bases). This CDR3 is built from 13 residues. Germline loops: CDR1 SGHVS, CDR2 FQNEAQ. V gave up 7 bases and J gave up 4 bases, with 14 bases separating them. CDR3 coding DNA: TGTGCCAGCACCGCGAGCAGGGGTTACGAGCAGTACTTC. This gives the protein CASTASRGYEQYF.

The chain employs TRBV6-4 and TRBJ1-1; D gene unclear. With 0 bases removed from V and 2 bases from J, the gap between germline ends came to 7 bases. The CDR3 runs to 14 residues. Germline V gives CDR1 MRHNA, CDR2 SNTAGT. CDR3 region: CASSDSNRNTEAFF. The CDR3 nucleotides are TGTGCCAGCAGTGACTCTAACAGAAACACTGAAGCTTTCTTT.

This chain connects TRBV5-1 to TRBJ1-2; TRBD1 matches at 7 bases. This CDR3 comprises 14 residues. Germline lookup yields CDR1 SGHRS and CDR2 YFSETQ. V shed 0 bases and J 6 bases; nucleotides not matched to a gene: 5. CDR3 bases: TGCGCCAGCAGCTTGGACAGGGGAAGGGATGGCTACACCTTC. Translation: CASSLDRGRDGYTF.

Concerning this clone itself: Other DNA variants within this sample encode the same CDR3. The chain joins TRBV10-1 to TRBJ2-3, with D perhaps matching TRBD2 (5 bases). Trimming stripped 0 bases from V and 6 bases from J, with 16 bases between. Per germline, CDR1 WNHNN and CDR2 SYGVQD (reference sequence). This CDR3 region has 16 residues. CDR3 bases: TGCGCCAGCAGTGAGTCGACCCCAGCGGCTACGGATACGCAGTATTTT. Translating gives CASSESTPAATDTQYF.

The rearrangement links TRBV2 to TRBJ2-2; 9 bases are shared with TRBD2. This CDR3 contains 16 residues. The germline gives CDR1 SNHLY, CDR2 FYNNEI. Losses at the gene ends were 6 bases for V and 0 bases for J; bases not matched to a gene: 5. The CDR3 sequence is CASRRGLAPNTGELFF. Written as DNA, the CDR3 is TGTGCCAGCAGACGGGGACTAGCCCCGAACACCGGGGAGCTGTTTTTT.

The chain combines TRBV27 with TRBJ1-5; D is undetermined. Germline lookup yields CDR1 MNHEY and CDR2 SMNVEV (reference sequence). Trimming shortened V by 8 bases and J by 0 bases, and 8 bases separated the two germline ends. The CDR3 runs to 13 residues. The CDR3 DNA reads as TGTGCCAGCTCTAATGATAGCAATCAGCCCCAGCATTTT. Translation: CASSNDSNQPQHF.

The V gene is TRBV6-6, the J gene TRBJ1-5, with D unclear. With 0 bases removed from V and 7 bases from J, the gap between germline ends came to 16 bases. The CDR3 has 16 amino acids. The germline CDR1 and CDR2 sequences are MNHNY and SVGAGI (reference sequence). Here the CDR3 DNA reads TGTGCCAGCAGTTACTCGCGATTAAACCTATGGCAGCCCCAGCATTTT. It specifies CASSYSRLNLWQPQHF.

V and J are TRBV6-5 and TRBJ1-3, with 7 bases that match TRBD1. Per the germline V gene, CDR1 is MNHEY and CDR2 is SVGAGI. J was trimmed by 2 bases and V by 5 bases; bases with no gene match: 3. The length of the CDR3 is 14 residues. CDR3: CASSNRGTGNTIYF. The CDR3 DNA is TGTGCCAGCAGTAACAGGGGAACTGGAAACACCATATATTTT.

This rearrangement joins TRBV28 to TRBJ2-3, with TRBD1 matching 9 bases. Germline trimming cut 3 bases from V and 4 bases from J; bases unmatched to any gene: 5. This CDR3 is built from 15 residues. Germline-derived CDR1 and CDR2 are MDHEN and SYDVKM. This chain's CDR3 is CASSFGTGFSDTQYF. Written as DNA, the CDR3 is TGTGCCAGCAGTTTTGGGACAGGGTTTTCAGATACGCAGTATTTT. Variable domain in full (rest from reference TRBV28 and TRBJ2-3): DVKVTQSSRYLVKRTGEKVFLECVQDMDHENMFWYRQDPGLGLRLIYFSYDVKMKEKGDIPEGYSVSREKKERFSLILESASTNQTSMYLCASSFGTGFSDTQYFGPGTRLTVL.

V and J are TRBV6-6 and TRBJ2-3, with 7 nucleotides matching TRBD1. After removal of 5 bases from V and 1 base from J, the junction contained 6 bases not matched to a gene. CDR1 and CDR2 (germline): MNHNY, SVGAGI (reference sequence). The CDR3 is 15 residues long. The CDR3 protein is CASSPRQGGTDTQYF. In DNA form, the CDR3 reads TGTGCCAGCAGTCCCCGACAGGGCGGCACAGATACGCAGTATTTT.

The V and J genes are TRBV6-1 and TRBJ1-2; 9 bases map to TRBD1. J gave up 8 bases and V 6 bases, and 16 bases lay outside the gene matches. Germline V gives CDR1 MNHNS, CDR2 SASEGT. This CDR3 region has 16 residues. The CDR3 coding sequence is TGTGCCAGCAGGGAACCGGGACAGGGTCTTAGTTGCGGCTACACCTTC. Translated: CASREPGQGLSCGYTF.